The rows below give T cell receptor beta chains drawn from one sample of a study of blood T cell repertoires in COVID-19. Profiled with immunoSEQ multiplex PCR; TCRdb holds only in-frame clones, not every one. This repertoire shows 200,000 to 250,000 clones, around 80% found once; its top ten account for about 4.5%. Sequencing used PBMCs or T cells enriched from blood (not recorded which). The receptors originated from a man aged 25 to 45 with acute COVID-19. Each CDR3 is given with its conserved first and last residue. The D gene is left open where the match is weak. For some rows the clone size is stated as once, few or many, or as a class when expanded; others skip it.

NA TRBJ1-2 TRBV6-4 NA CASSGGSGYTF TGTGCCAGCAGTGGTGGCTCCGGCTACACCTTC
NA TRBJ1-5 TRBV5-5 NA CASSLWRADNQPQHF TGTGCCAGCAGCTTGTGGAGGGCCGACAATCAGCCCCAGCATTTT
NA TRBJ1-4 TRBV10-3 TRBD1 CAIGQGFEKLFF TGTGCCATCGGACAGGGTTTTGAAAAACTGTTTTTT
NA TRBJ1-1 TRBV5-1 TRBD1 CASSSGTAENTEAFF TGCGCCAGCAGCTCCGGGACAGCGGAGAACACTGAAGCTTTCTTT
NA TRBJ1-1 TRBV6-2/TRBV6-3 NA CASSYAVSTAFF TGTGCCAGCAGTTACGCCGTCAGTACAGCTTTCTTT
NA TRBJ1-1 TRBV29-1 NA CSVGAGSGEAFF TGCAGCGTGGGAGCCGGGAGCGGTGAAGCTTTCTTT
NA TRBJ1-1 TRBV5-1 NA CASSISGGGLLDTEAFF TGCGCCAGCTCAATCTCGGGCGGGGGGCTACTGGACACTGAAGCTTTCTTT
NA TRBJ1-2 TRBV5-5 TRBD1 CASRDRDRGRDTF TGTGCCAGCAGAGACCGGGACAGGGGGCGCGACACCTTC
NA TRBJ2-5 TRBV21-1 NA CASIYFGQMQPEETQYF TGTGCCAGCATCTACTTTGGACAGATGCAACCAGAAGAGACCCAGTACTTC
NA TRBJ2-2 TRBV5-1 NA CASSMAGGGHGELFF TGCGCCAGCAGCATGGCCGGTGGGGGCCACGGGGAGCTGTTTTTT
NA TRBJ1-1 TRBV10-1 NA CASSFDSNTEAFF TGCGCCAGCAGTTTCGACAGTAACACTGAAGCTTTCTTT
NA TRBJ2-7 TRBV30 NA CAWSASGVHYEQYF TGTGCCTGGAGTGCCAGCGGAGTACACTACGAGCAGTACTTC
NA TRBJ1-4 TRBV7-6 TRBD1 CASSPTDRDESGDEKLFF TGTGCCAGCAGTCCCACCGACAGGGACGAATCGGGGGATGAAAAACTGTTTTTT
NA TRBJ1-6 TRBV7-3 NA CASSLKGAGASPLHF TGTGCCAGCAGCTTAAAAGGGGCAGGGGCCTCACCCCTCCACTTT
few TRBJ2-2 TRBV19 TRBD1 CASSKGSKAGGRPNTGELFF TGTGCCAGTAGTAAGGGAAGCAAGGCAGGGGGCCGACCGAACACCGGGGAGCTGTTTTTT
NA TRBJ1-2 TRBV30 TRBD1 CARGTGGLKGYTF TGTGCCCGGGGGACAGGGGGCCTGAAGGGCTACACCTTC
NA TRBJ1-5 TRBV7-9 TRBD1 CASSFGQGNQPQHF TGTGCCAGCAGCTTCGGACAGGGAAATCAGCCCCAGCATTTT
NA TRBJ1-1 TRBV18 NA CASSPSQENTEAFF TGTGCCAGCTCACCGAGCCAAGAAAACACTGAAGCTTTCTTT
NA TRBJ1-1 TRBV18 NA CASSPFGGNTEAFF TGTGCCAGCTCACCATTTGGCGGGAACACTGAAGCTTTCTTT
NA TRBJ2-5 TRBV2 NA CASSELQETQYF TGTGCCAGCAGTGAACTTCAGGAGACCCAGTACTTC
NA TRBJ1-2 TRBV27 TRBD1 CASRDRASAGYGYTF TGTGCCAGCAGGGACAGGGCCTCGGCGGGCTATGGCTACACCTTC
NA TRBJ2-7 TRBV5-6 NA CASSLQGSYEQYF TGTGCCAGCAGCCTACAGGGCTCCTACGAGCAGTACTTC
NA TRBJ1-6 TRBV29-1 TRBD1 CSVREQGVDNSPLHF TGCAGCGTTAGGGAACAGGGGGTTGATAATTCACCCCTCCACTTT
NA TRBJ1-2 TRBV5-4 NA CASSAWEGTLYGYTF TGTGCCAGCAGCGCTTGGGAGGGGACCCTCTATGGCTACACCTTC
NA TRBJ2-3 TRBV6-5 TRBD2 CASIPGGKDTQYF TGTGCCAGCATCCCGGGAGGTAAAGATACGCAGTATTTT
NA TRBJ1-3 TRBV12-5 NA CASGLAGVSGNTIYF TGTGCTAGTGGTTTGGCAGGTGTCTCTGGAAACACCATATATTTT
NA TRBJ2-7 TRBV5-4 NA CASSLPGYEQYF TGTGCCAGCAGCTTGCCAGGGTACGAGCAGTACTTC
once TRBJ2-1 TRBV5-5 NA CASSWEANEQFF TGTGCCAGCAGTTGGGAGGCCAATGAGCAGTTCTTC
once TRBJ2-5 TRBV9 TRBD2 CASSPRTSWGTQYF TGTGCCAGCAGCCCCCGGACTAGCTGGGGGACCCAGTACTTC
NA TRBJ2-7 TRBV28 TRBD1 CASSTGQGRSYEQYF TGTGCCAGCAGTACGGGACAGGGGAGGTCCTACGAGCAGTACTTC
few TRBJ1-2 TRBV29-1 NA CSVRQEITVSGYTF TGCAGCGTGCGTCAAGAAATTACCGTCTCTGGCTACACCTTC
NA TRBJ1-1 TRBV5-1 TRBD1 CASSPVTGASTEAFF TGCGCCAGCAGCCCCGTGACAGGGGCAAGCACTGAAGCTTTCTTT
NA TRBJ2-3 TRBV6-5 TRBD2 CASRTSGTDTQYF TGTGCCAGCAGGACTAGCGGCACAGATACGCAGTATTTT
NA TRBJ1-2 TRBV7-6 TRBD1 CASSLTGSDYGYTF TGTGCCAGCAGCTTGACAGGGTCAGACTATGGCTACACCTTC
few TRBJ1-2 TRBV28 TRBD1 CASSPQGAPNYGYTF TGTGCCAGCAGTCCACAGGGGGCCCCGAACTATGGCTACACCTTC
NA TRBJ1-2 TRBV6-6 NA CASSYQTGYYGYTF TGTGCCAGCAGTTACCAGACAGGATACTATGGCTACACCTTC
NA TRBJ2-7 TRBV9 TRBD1 CASSVGSPGQGPFYEQYF TGTGCCAGCAGCGTAGGTTCCCCGGGACAGGGGCCTTTCTACGAGCAGTACTTC
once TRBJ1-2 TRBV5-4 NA CASSPADKSQEGYTF TGTGCCAGCAGCCCGGCGGACAAAAGTCAGGAGGGCTACACCTTC
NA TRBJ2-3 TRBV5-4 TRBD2 CASSLRRLAGGDITDTQYF TGTGCCAGCAGCTTGAGGAGGCTAGCGGGGGGGGATATCACAGATACGCAGTATTTT
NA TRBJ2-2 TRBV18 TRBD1 CASSPPGSGTGTTGELFF TGTGCCAGCTCACCACCGGGTTCCGGGACAGGGACGACCGGGGAGCTGTTTTTT
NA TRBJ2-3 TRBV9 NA CASSVARVEGTDTQYF TGTGCCAGCAGCGTTGCCAGGGTAGAGGGCACAGATACGCAGTATTTT
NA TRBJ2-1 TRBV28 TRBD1 CASSTTGGRNEQFF TGTGCCAGCAGCACGACAGGGGGCAGGAATGAGCAGTTCTTC
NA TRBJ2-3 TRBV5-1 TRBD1 CASSGGQYYTDTQYF TGCGCCAGCAGCGGGGGACAGTACTACACAGATACGCAGTATTTT
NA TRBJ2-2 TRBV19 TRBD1 CASSVGPTGVRRELFF TGTGCCAGTAGCGTGGGTCCAACAGGGGTCCGGCGGGAGCTGTTTTTT
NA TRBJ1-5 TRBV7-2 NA CASSPIDSNQPQHF TGTGCCAGCAGCCCCATAGATAGCAATCAGCCCCAGCATTTT
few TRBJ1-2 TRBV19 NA CASTAGQTNFGGYTF TGTGCCAGCACCGCGGGGCAGACAAATTTTGGTGGCTACACCTTC
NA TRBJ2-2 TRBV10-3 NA CAISPTVAGELFF TGTGCCATCAGCCCCACTGTCGCCGGGGAGCTGTTTTTT
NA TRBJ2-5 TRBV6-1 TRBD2 CASSDGLATRETQYF TGTGCCAGCAGTGATGGACTAGCCACGAGGGAGACCCAGTACTTC
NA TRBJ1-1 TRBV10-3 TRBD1 CAISAPGQWAFF TGTGCCATCAGCGCGCCGGGACAGTGGGCTTTCTTT
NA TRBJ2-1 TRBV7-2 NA CARGAGSYNEQFF TGTGCCAGGGGGGCGGGTTCCTACAATGAGCAGTTCTTC
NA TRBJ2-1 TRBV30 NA CAWAGSSSYNEQFF TGTGCCTGGGCCGGGAGCAGCTCCTACAATGAGCAGTTCTTC
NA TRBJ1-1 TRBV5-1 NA CASSVRLGAVPEAFF TGCGCCAGCAGCGTGAGGTTAGGCGCCGTCCCTGAAGCTTTCTTT
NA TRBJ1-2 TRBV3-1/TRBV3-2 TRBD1 CASSGAGRGHYGYTF TGTGCCAGCAGCGGAGCAGGCAGGGGGCACTATGGCTACACCTTC
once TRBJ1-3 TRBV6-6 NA CASSYSTDSGNTIYF TGTGCCAGCAGTTATTCGACTGACTCTGGAAACACCATATATTTT